This T cell receptor (beta chain) was identified in a study of identical twins. TCRdb analysed the 5' RACE reads with MiXCR anew, one entry per CDR3 protein. The data hold over 200,000 distinct CDR3 sequences, with less than 10% observed a single time. There are 14 residues in the CDR3. Germline loops: CDR1 SGHRS, CDR2 YFSETQ. Trimming shortened V by 0 bases and J by 0 bases, and 3 bases separated the two germline ends. This clonotype was counted many times. This sequence originates from a woman under 30 in good health. Source material: memory (CD45RO+) T cells sorted from blood. The rearrangement joins TRBV5-1 to TRBJ2-2; D is ambiguous. CDR3 DNA sequence: TGCGCCAGCAGCTTGGAACCGAACACCGGGGAGCTGTTTTTT. Translation gives CASSLEPNTGELFF.